This T cell receptor (beta chain) was sequenced for a study of beta chain features in type 1 diabetes. Across the study: Cells sorted and examined across all samples totaled approximately 110 million. Broader study findings: In the patient group, naive, central memory and Treg TCRB repertoires seemed more alike than in the healthy donor group.

Germline V gene data show CDR1 as LGHNA and CDR2 as YNFKEQ. Trimming cost V 5 bases and J 6 bases, with 11 bases left between them. CDR3 length: 12 amino acids. This clone has more than one count but fewer than ten. Its antigen is as yet unknown. The entirety of the isolated RNA underwent reverse transcription, so expressed TCRB transcripts were sequenced. Generated by immunoSEQ multiplex PCR, the TCRdb table keeps only in-frame clones and is missing some. This table has about 250,000 clones, roughly 13% appearing once. Sequenced input: naive CD4+ T cells from blood. The sequence derives from a woman aged 40 to 50 in good health. The gene calls are TRBV4-2 and TRBJ2-7; D remains unclear. CDR3 nucleotide sequence: TGTGCCAGCAGCTTGAACGGTCTCGAGCAGTACTTC. This translates into CASSLNGLEQYF.